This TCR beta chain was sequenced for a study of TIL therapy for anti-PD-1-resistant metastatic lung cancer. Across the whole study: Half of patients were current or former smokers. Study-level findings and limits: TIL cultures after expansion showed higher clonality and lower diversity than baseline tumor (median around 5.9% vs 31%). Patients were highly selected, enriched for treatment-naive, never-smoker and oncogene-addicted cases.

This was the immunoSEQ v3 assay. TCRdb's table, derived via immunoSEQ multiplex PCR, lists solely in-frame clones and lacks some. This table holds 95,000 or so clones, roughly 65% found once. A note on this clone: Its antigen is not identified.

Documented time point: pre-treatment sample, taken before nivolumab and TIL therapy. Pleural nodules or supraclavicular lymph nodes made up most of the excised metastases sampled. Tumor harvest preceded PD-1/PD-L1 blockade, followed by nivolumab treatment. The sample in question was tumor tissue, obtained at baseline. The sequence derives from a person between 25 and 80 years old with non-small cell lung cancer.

The DNA of the CDR3 is TGTGCCAGCAGCCCCTCCCCGGCTACCATGTTTACCTACGAGCAGTACTTC. Protein: CASSPSPATMFTYEQYF. This chain joins TRBV9 and TRBJ2-7; no reliable D call. Trimming pared 4 bases from V and 2 bases from J, leaving 22 bases between. The germline CDR1 and CDR2 sequences are SGDLS and YYNGEE. The CDR3 extends over 17 amino acids. The full variable domain, with the rest looked up from reference TRBV9 and TRBJ2-7, is DSGVTQTPKHLITATGQRVTLRCSPRSGDLSVYWYQQSLDQGLQFLIQYYNGEERAKGNILERFSAQQFPDLHSELNLSSLELGDSALYFCASSPSPATMFTYEQYFGPGTRLTVT.